Sequencing of this T cell receptor (beta chain) was carried out in a study of Graves' ophthalmopathy and Graves' hyperthyroidism. Broader study findings: Forecasting of ophthalmopathy progression by the model achieved 60% to 71% sensitivity and approximately 72% specificity.

On this clonotype: The target antigen is unknown.

For repertoire sequencing, the TCR beta CDR3 regions were amplified from RNA transcripts. A first-round RT-PCR used HTBI primers, followed by a second-round multiplex PCR. MiXCR was run by TCRdb on the multiplex PCR reads, yielding one entry per CDR3 protein. The sample records 600,000 to 700,000 distinct CDR3 sequences, approximately 39% being singletons. Sequenced sample: peripheral blood. This TCR was sampled from an adult man with Graves' ophthalmopathy.

The CDR3: CASSHGTSGSRGNEQFF. CDR3 DNA sequence: TGTGCCAGCAGCCACGGGACTAGCGGGAGCCGGGGAAATGAGCAGTTCTTC. The chain uses TRBV7-9 and TRBJ2-1, with 14 bases identical to TRBD2. The CDR3 is 17 amino acids. Germline CDR1 and CDR2: SEHNR and FQNEAQ (reference sequence). The V segment lost 5 bases and the J segment 7 bases; nucleotides outside the gene matches: 10.